One and the same sample provided the 32 T cell receptor beta chains below, sequenced in a study of blood T cells in healthy people across ages. With a J-beta primer mix and a sample-barcoded 5' primer, a second PCR ran about 7 to 11 cycles. TCRdb passed the 5' RACE reads through MiXCR, listing each CDR3 protein once. The sample lists about 280,000 distinct CDR3 sequences; 27% were seen once. Input material: blood. Receptors were obtained from a woman aged 70-85 years in good health.

This sequence joins TRBV20-1 and TRBJ2-2, with D perhaps TRBD1 (5 bases). Germline V gives CDR1 DFQATT, CDR2 SNEGSKA (reference sequence). V lost 0 bases to trimming and J lost 1 base, with 12 bases between them. CDR3 size: 16 residues. CDR3 sequence (DNA): TGCAGTGCTAGAGATCCTAAGCAGGGGAACACCGGGGAGCTGTTTTTT. The encoded protein is CSARDPKQGNTGELFF.

This clonotype was seen more than once but under ten times. The rearrangement links TRBV7-9 to TRBJ2-7; no firm D call. The germline CDR1 and CDR2 sequences are SEHNR and FQNEAQ (reference sequence). The CDR3 runs 12 residues. V lost 8 bases to trimming and J lost 6 bases, with 14 bases between them. DNA of the CDR3: TGTGCCAGCGTTTCCTACGAAGGCGAGCAGTACTTC. Amino acid sequence: CASVSYEGEQYF.

The CDR3 region is CASSTERDRVGSAKNIQYF. For the CDR3, the DNA is TGTGCCAGCAGCACAGAGAGGGACAGGGTCGGGTCGGCCAAAAACATTCAGTACTTC. The chain has TRBV7-2 and TRBJ2-4; 9 nucleotides agree with TRBD1. Germline V lookup: CDR1 SGHTA, CDR2 FQGNSA. J gave up 1 base and V 5 bases, and 15 bases lay outside the gene matches. The CDR3 loop spans 19 amino acids.

The chain links TRBV14 to TRBJ1-1; a weak D match, TRBD1 (5 bases). V lost 10 bases to trimming and J lost 1 base, with 16 bases between them. Looked up from germline, CDR1 is SGHDN and CDR2 is FVKESK. The CDR3 has 14 amino acids. The CDR3 protein is CANLTGLQNTEAFF. In DNA form, the CDR3 reads TGTGCCAATCTAACGGGACTTCAGAACACTGAAGCTTTCTTT.

The V call is TRBV7-8, the J call TRBJ2-1, with a weak D call TRBD1 (6 bases). The CDR3 loop spans 13 amino acids. Deletions cut 6 bases from V and 3 bases from J, with 9 bases between. CDR1 SGHVS and CDR2 FQNEAQ come from the germline V gene. CDR3 residues: CASRQGLYNEQFF. Here the CDR3 DNA reads TGTGCCAGCAGGCAGGGGCTCTACAATGAGCAGTTCTTC.

The chain joins TRBV20-1 to TRBJ2-7, with TRBD1 identical over 9 bases. The CDR3 is 15 amino acids. Germline CDR1 is DFQATT and CDR2 is SNEGSKA (reference sequence). The J segment lost 6 bases and the V segment lost 5 bases, leaving 14 bases of the junction unmatched. The CDR3 region has the DNA TGCAGTGCTCGACTAAGCGGGACAGGGTTTCGCGAGCAGTACTTC. It translates to CSARLSGTGFREQYF.

This clonotype has a handful of counts. CDR3 DNA: TGCGCCAGCAGCGATGGAGCGAGGCTAGCGGGAGTTGAGCAGTTCTTC. Protein sequence: CASSDGARLAGVEQFF. The J gene is TRBJ2-1, the V gene TRBV4-1, with TRBD2 identical over 10 bases. Germline V gives CDR1 MGHRA, CDR2 YSYEKL. The CDR3 sequence is 16 residues long. Trimming at V came to 5 bases and at J to 9 bases, leaving 13 bases not matched to a gene.

This clonotype showed up just a few times. This rearrangement joins TRBV21-1 to TRBJ2-5; the table's D call TRBD1 went unverified against the DNA. Matching the DNA end better, TRBJ2-1 makes the J call doubtful. TRBV21-1 is listed as a pseudogene. This CDR3 region has 17 residues. CDR3 sequence: CASSGDLRGRWGNEQFF. DNA for the CDR3: TGTGCCAGCAGCGGAGATTTGAGGGGGAGATGGGGCAATGAGCAGTTCTTC.

The chain uses TRBV5-1 and TRBJ1-5; D is undetermined. The CDR3 contains 13 residues. Germline assignment: CDR1 SGHRS and CDR2 YFSETQ. The V gene lost 2 bases and the J gene lost 4 bases, with 7 bases spanning the gap. CDR3 DNA sequence: TGCGCCAGCAGCTTTAGACCAAATCAGCCCCAGCATTTT. Protein sequence: CASSFRPNQPQHF.

The chain carries TRBV20-1 and TRBJ2-3, with D perhaps matching TRBD1 (6 bases). The germline gives CDR1 DFQATT, CDR2 SNEGSKA (reference sequence). The V end lost 0 bases, the J end lost 11 bases, and 15 bases lay between the germline ends. This CDR3 has 13 residues. In DNA form, the CDR3 reads TGCAGTGCTAGAGATCAGGGGCCATTTGTGCAGTATTTT. This translates into CSARDQGPFVQYF.

The J gene is TRBJ1-2, the V gene TRBV12-3 or TRBV12-4; D possibly corresponds to TRBD1 (6 bases). CDR3 length: 13 residues. Trimming removed 5 bases at V and 10 bases at J, with 17 bases between. Here the CDR3 reads CASSGVAGAPYTF. In nucleotides, the CDR3 is TGTGCCAGCAGTGGGGTCGCAGGGGCCCCCTACACCTTC.

This chain uses TRBV27 with TRBJ1-2; 8 bases align to TRBD1. This CDR3 is built from 22 residues. The ends lost 4 bases at V and 4 bases at J; junction bases unmatched: 29. Germline loops: CDR1 MNHEY, CDR2 SMNVEV (reference sequence). The chain's CDR3 is CASSSPAGAPAWTPRGPYGYTF. The CDR3 nucleotides read TGTGCCAGCAGTTCTCCTGCGGGTGCCCCTGCCTGGACGCCCAGGGGGCCCTATGGCTACACCTTC.

This chain joins TRBV7-2 and TRBJ2-5; 10 bases are shared with TRBD2. The CDR3 is 14 residues long. CDR1 and CDR2 from the germline V gene are SGHTA and FQGNSA. CDR3 region: CASGGTSVSETQYF. The CDR3 nucleotides read TGTGCATCAGGGGGGACTAGCGTTAGTGAGACCCAGTACTTC.

This clonotype was recorded many times. The V call is TRBV3-1, the J call TRBJ2-3; D could derive from TRBD1 or TRBD2 (5 bases each). Germline V gene lookup returns CDR1 LGHDT and CDR2 YNNKEL (reference sequence). This CDR3 is built from 16 residues. V was trimmed by 4 bases and J by 3 bases, leaving 17 bases between them. Here the CDR3 DNA reads TGTGCCAGCAGCCGAAGACAGATCGGGAATACAGATACGCAGTATTTT. Encoded protein: CASSRRQIGNTDTQYF.

The gene calls are TRBV12-3 or TRBV12-4 and TRBJ2-5; D is possibly TRBD2 (5 bases). The J call may not be correct, given that the DNA end is closer to TRBJ2-1. The CDR3 loop spans 14 amino acids. In DNA form, the CDR3 reads TGTGCCAGCAGTCCTCAGGCGGGTAGGTATGAGCAGTTCTTC. It translates to CASSPQAGRYEQFF.

Only a few counts were recorded for this clonotype. The V gene is TRBV9, the J gene TRBJ2-1, with D possibly being TRBD2 (5 bases). The CDR3 has 17 amino acids. Germline CDR1 is SGDLS and CDR2 is YYNGEE. Deletions cut 4 bases from V and 1 base from J, with 18 bases between. CDR3 sequence: CASSPRGPTISYNEQFF. CDR3 coding DNA: TGTGCCAGCAGCCCCAGAGGCCCGACTATTTCCTACAATGAGCAGTTCTTC.

There are a few counts of this clonotype. The J gene is TRBJ2-2, the V gene TRBV18, with D maybe TRBD1 (5 bases). This CDR3 region has 15 residues. The V and J ends lost 5 bases and 3 bases respectively, with 13 bases between them. CDR1 KGHSH and CDR2 LQKENI come from the germline V gene. CDR3 region: CASSVRQSYTGELFF. In DNA, the CDR3 is TGTGCCAGCTCAGTGAGACAGAGTTACACCGGGGAGCTGTTTTTT.

The sample holds a few counts of this clonotype. Relative to the germline gene, one junction end is altered; a read error may explain this. The chain couples TRBV5-1 to TRBJ2-6, with TRBD2 matching 16 bases. This CDR3 contains 20 residues. Germline assignment: CDR1 SGHRS and CDR2 YFSETQ. Here the CDR3 reads CASSNGTSGRASSGANALTF. Written as DNA, the CDR3 is TGCGCCAGCAGCAACGGGACTAGCGGGAGGGCCTCCTCTGGGGCCAACGCCCTGACTTTC.

This chain uses TRBV18 with TRBJ2-7; 7 nucleotides line up with TRBD1. This CDR3 has 14 amino acids. CDR1 is KGHSH, CDR2 LQKENI, per germline. The V gene end was trimmed by 2 bases and the J gene end by 2 bases; junction bases not matched to a gene: 3. The CDR3 DNA follows: TGTGCCAGCTCACCATCCCAGGGGGCCTACGAGCAGTACTTC. This encodes CASSPSQGAYEQYF.

In this sample, this clonotype turned up once. This chain links TRBV20-1 with TRBJ2-3, with D perhaps TRBD2 (5 bases). Germline CDR1 is DFQATT and CDR2 is SNEGSKA (reference sequence). Trimming shortened V by 3 bases and J by 2 bases, and 18 bases separated the two germline ends. The length of the CDR3 is 16 residues. The CDR3 sequence: CSASDGKGAATDTQYF. DNA for the CDR3: TGCAGTGCTAGTGACGGGAAGGGAGCGGCCACAGATACGCAGTATTTT.

The chain recombines TRBV20-1 with TRBJ2-1, with TRBD2 identical over 8 bases. The CDR3 is 15 amino acids. V was clipped by 5 bases and J by 2 bases; unmatched bases: 8. Germline CDR1 reads DFQATT; CDR2 reads SNEGSKA (reference sequence). DNA of the CDR3: TGCAGTGCTTCACGCCGGGGGGGGACCTACAATGAGCAGTTCTTC. Translating gives CSASRRGGTYNEQFF.

This clonotype has just a few counts. The gene calls are TRBV7-6 and TRBJ2-3; 9 positions agree with TRBD1. Germline V lookup: CDR1 SGHVS, CDR2 FNYEAQ. The CDR3 runs to 15 residues. After removal of 4 bases from V and 4 bases from J, the junction contained 6 bases not matched to a gene. This chain's CDR3 is CASSSDRGRADTQYF. In DNA form, the CDR3 reads TGTGCCAGCAGCTCGGACAGGGGCCGGGCAGATACGCAGTATTTT.

The rearrangement uses TRBV20-1 and TRBJ1-3; 9 bases line up with TRBD1. Germline V gene sequence: CDR1 DFQATT, CDR2 SNEGSKA (reference sequence). CDR3 length equals 13 residues. V shed 6 bases and J 4 bases; nucleotides not matched to a gene: 4. This chain's CDR3 is CSAGDRAGNTIYF. The CDR3 DNA reads TGCAGTGCGGGGGACAGGGCCGGAAACACCATATATTTT.

The sample holds many counts of this clonotype. The chain uses TRBV7-2 and TRBJ2-7, with 7 bases identical to TRBD2. CDR3 length equals 13 residues. V gave up 3 bases and J gave up 3 bases; unmatched junction bases: 2. Germline CDR1 SGHTA, CDR2 FQGNSA. The CDR3 sequence: CASSFPSGYEQYF. The CDR3 DNA sequence: TGTGCCAGCAGCTTCCCTAGCGGCTACGAGCAGTACTTC.

The chain uses TRBV28 and TRBJ2-7, with 8 nucleotides matching TRBD1. V shed 6 bases, J shed 2 bases, and the junction held 9 bases outside the gene matches. CDR1 and CDR2 (germline): MDHEN, SYDVKM. The CDR3 contains 15 residues. CDR3 amino acids: CASSRPGQAPYEQYF. The CDR3 nucleotides read TGTGCCAGCAGCCGCCCGGGACAGGCTCCCTACGAGCAGTACTTC.

This clonotype has just a few counts. The chain links TRBV6-5 to TRBJ1-5, with 8 nucleotides matching TRBD1. The J call may be wrong; the DNA end is better matched by TRBJ2-3. Germline CDR1 is MNHEY and CDR2 is SVGAGI. The CDR3 runs 18 residues. The CDR3 sequence is CASSYSGLGQGQNRPQYF. CDR3 coding DNA: TGTGCCAGCAGTTACTCCGGACTTGGACAGGGCCAGAATCGGCCCCAGTATTTT.

V and J are TRBV28 and TRBJ2-3, with TRBD2 matching over 11 bases. The CDR3 totals 17 residues. The germline CDR1 and CDR2 sequences are MDHEN and SYDVKM. V lost 5 bases to trimming and J lost 6 bases; unmatched junction nucleotides: 13. Here the CDR3 reads CASSPPRTSGSLDTQYF. The CDR3 region has the DNA TGTGCCAGCAGTCCCCCTCGGACTAGCGGGTCCTTGGATACGCAGTATTTT.

The chain is built from TRBV12-3 or TRBV12-4 and TRBJ1-1; no clear D gene. The CDR3 contains 12 residues. Trimming removed 7 bases from V and 0 bases from J, with 6 bases in between. CDR3: CASTRVNTEAFF. CDR3 DNA sequence: TGTGCCAGCACTAGAGTGAACACTGAAGCTTTCTTT.

This clonotype was found a few times. The rearrangement joins TRBV12-3 or TRBV12-4 to TRBJ1-4, with D perhaps matching TRBD1 (5 bases). The CDR3 is 14 amino acids. Trimming left V 3 bases short and J 7 bases short, with 12 bases between. CDR3 in DNA: TGTGCCAGCAGTTTGAATGGCGGGGCTGAAAAACTGTTTTTT. Its translation is CASSLNGGAEKLFF.

The rearrangement uses TRBV5-1 and TRBJ2-5; D may match TRBD1 or TRBD2 (5 bases each). The CDR3 spans 14 residues. Germline lookup yields CDR1 SGHRS and CDR2 YFSETQ. The ends were cut back, 3 bases at V and 5 bases at J, with 14 bases in the middle. This CDR3 reads CASSSGSQWETQYF. As DNA, the CDR3 is TGCGCCAGCAGCTCAGGGAGTCAATGGGAGACCCAGTACTTC. Based on the CDR3 plus reference TRBV5-1 and TRBJ2-5, the full variable domain is KAGVTQTPRYLIKTRGQQVTLSCSPISGHRSVSWYQQTPGQGLQFLFEYFSETQRNKGNFPGRFSGRQFSNSRSEMNVSTLELGDSALYLCASSSGSQWETQYFGPGTRLLVL.

The sample holds a few counts of this clonotype. The chain links TRBV6-5 to TRBJ2-1; a possible D gene is TRBD2 (5 bases). This CDR3 is 13 amino acids long. The ends were cut back, 2 bases at V and 6 bases at J, with 8 bases in the middle. Germline CDR1 reads MNHEY; CDR2 reads SVGAGI. DNA for the CDR3: TGTGCCAGCAGTTACGGACTGACCAATGAGCAGTTCTTC. Translation gives CASSYGLTNEQFF.

This clonotype was picked up a small number of times. The chain combines TRBV2 with TRBJ2-7; 7 nucleotides line up with TRBD1. J was trimmed by 3 bases and V by 5 bases; bases with no gene match: 7. The CDR3 covers 14 residues. Germline CDR1 is SNHLY and CDR2 is FYNNEI. The CDR3 DNA follows: TGTGCCAGCAGTTACGACAGGGAGTTCTACGAGCAGTACTTC. Protein sequence: CASSYDREFYEQYF. The complete variable domain, with remaining parts taken from reference TRBV2 and TRBJ2-7, reads EPEVTQTPSHQVTQMGQEVILRCVPISNHLYFYWYRQILGQKVEFLVSFYNNEISEKSEIFDDQFSVERPDGSNFTLKIRSTKLEDSAMYFCASSYDREFYEQYFGPGTRLTVT.